This T cell receptor (beta chain) was observed in a study of T cell changes during pregnancy in multiple sclerosis (dated by TCRdb to about 2019). For the wider study: The study looked at changes in the T cell repertoire across pregnancy in women with multiple sclerosis.

V lost 0 bases and J lost 4 bases, and the count of bases not matched to a germline gene is 10. Including the terminal cysteine and phenylalanine, the CDR3 comprises 18 residues. The read is trimmed to its CDR3 DNA, 54 bases read in frame from base 1. Via the germline V gene, CDR1 is SGDLS and CDR2 YYNGEE. Concerning this clone: Its recognized antigen is unknown. There are no base qualities to consult, and no much larger clone falls within one base.

Libraries were built with the immunoSEQ multiplex PCR assay. TCRdb took over this immuneACCESS table, retaining in-frame rearrangements with V and J assigned. Such tables are incomplete; in checked studies, under half of the missing clones stem from an unresolved V gene, and the remainder is unexplained. This sample holds some 100,000 clones; just over 90% were observed only once. 1.2% of the sample rests with the top ten. This TCR derives from a female donor with multiple sclerosis, enrolled in a pregnancy study. This specimen was peripheral blood, taken in the second trimester of pregnancy. The V and J segments used are TRBV9 and TRBJ2-3, with 11 bases aligning to TRBD2. The CDR3: CASSVGGSGGALADTQYF. The DNA sequence is as follows: TGTGCCAGCAGCGTAGGGGGTAGCGGGGGGGCCCTCGCAGATACGCAGTATTTT.